These T cell receptor beta chains were read from a single sample in a study of PD-1 blockade in classical Hodgkin lymphoma. TCRdb keeps only in-frame clones here, not all; method: immunoSEQ multiplex PCR. The sample holds 10,000 to 13,000 clones, about 75% seen once. The material sequenced was peripheral blood mononuclear cells (PBMCs), taken at baseline. The source is a human donor with classical Hodgkin lymphoma. Each CDR3 is given with its conserved first and last residue. Fields, in order: V gene, D gene, clone size, J gene, CDR3 protein, CDR3 DNA. D genes are given only for firm matches. The listing skips clone size in some rows; elsewhere it reads once, few, many or a size class.

V: TRBV2
D: -
size: -
J: TRBJ1-2
CDR3: CASIEEQAKYGYTF
DNA: TGTGCCAGCATCGAAGAACAGGCGAAGTATGGCTACACCTTC

V: TRBV28
D: -
size: -
J: TRBJ1-2
CDR3: CASSFWQGTPLSGYTF
DNA: TGTGCCAGCAGTTTTTGGCAGGGTACTCCGTTGAGTGGCTACACCTTC

V: TRBV6-5
D: -
size: -
J: TRBJ1-1
CDR3: CASTKEGMTEAFF
DNA: TGTGCCAGCACCAAGGAGGGGATGACTGAAGCTTTCTTT

V: TRBV6-1
D: -
size: -
J: TRBJ2-5
CDR3: CASSGDPGRETQYF
DNA: TGTGCCAGCAGTGGGGATCCCGGGCGGGAGACCCAGTACTTC

V: TRBV6-1
D: -
size: -
J: TRBJ1-6
CDR3: CASSLRENSPLHF
DNA: TGTGCCAGCAGCCTACGGGAGAATTCACCCCTCCACTTT

V: TRBV4-2
D: TRBD1
size: -
J: TRBJ2-1
CDR3: CASSRDRDRAYNEQFF
DNA: TGTGCCAGCAGCCGAGACCGGGACAGGGCTTACAATGAGCAGTTCTTC

V: TRBV7-2
D: TRBD2
size: -
J: TRBJ2-3
CDR3: CASSFSSGGSQYF
DNA: TGTGCCAGCAGCTTTTCTAGCGGGGGGTCCCAGTATTTT

V: TRBV4-1
D: TRBD1
size: few
J: TRBJ2-7
CDR3: CASSQAWQGAYEQYF
DNA: TGCGCCAGCAGCCAAGCGTGGCAGGGGGCCTACGAGCAGTACTTC

V: TRBV4-2
D: -
size: -
J: TRBJ2-1
CDR3: CASSQVASGENEQFF
DNA: TGTGCCAGCAGCCAAGTAGCGTCGGGGGAGAATGAGCAGTTCTTC

V: TRBV19
D: -
size: -
J: TRBJ1-1
CDR3: CVSSGAFEAFF
DNA: TGTGTCAGTAGCGGGGCATTTGAAGCTTTCTTT

V: TRBV28
D: -
size: -
J: TRBJ2-2
CDR3: CASSPTEIKNTGELFF
DNA: TGTGCCAGCAGTCCCACTGAGATAAAGAACACCGGGGAGCTGTTTTTT

V: TRBV5-5
D: -
size: -
J: TRBJ1-4
CDR3: CASSLDATNEKLFF
DNA: TGTGCCAGCAGCCTAGATGCAACTAATGAAAAACTGTTTTTT

V: TRBV6-5
D: -
size: -
J: TRBJ1-1
CDR3: CASCITRETEAFF
DNA: TGTGCCAGCTGTATCACGAGGGAAACTGAAGCTTTCTTT

V: TRBV5-4
D: -
size: -
J: TRBJ2-4
CDR3: CASSLYPEGDIQYF
DNA: TGTGCCAGCAGCTTGTATCCAGAGGGGGACATTCAGTACTTC

V: TRBV11-2
D: -
size: -
J: TRBJ2-2
CDR3: CASSLIRHPGELFF
DNA: TGTGCCAGCAGCTTAATCCGTCATCCCGGGGAGCTGTTTTTT

V: TRBV7-9
D: TRBD1
size: -
J: TRBJ1-1
CDR3: CASLQQGAGNTEAFF
DNA: TGTGCCAGCCTCCAACAGGGGGCGGGGAACACTGAAGCTTTCTTT

V: TRBV7-9
D: -
size: -
J: TRBJ1-3
CDR3: CASSFGTRGNTIYF
DNA: TGTGCCAGCAGCTTTGGCACAAGGGGAAACACCATATATTTT

V: TRBV2
D: -
size: -
J: TRBJ1-2
CDR3: CASSALGVGGGYTF
DNA: TGTGCCAGCAGTGCCCTGGGGGTCGGGGGCGGCTACACCTTC

V: TRBV19
D: TRBD2
size: -
J: TRBJ2-1
CDR3: CASSIFGGGAQSEQFF
DNA: TGTGCCAGTAGTATATTTGGCGGGGGGGCTCAGAGTGAGCAGTTCTTC

V: TRBV4-1
D: -
size: -
J: TRBJ2-1
CDR3: CASSHLDMVVYNEQFF
DNA: TGCGCCAGCAGCCATCTAGATATGGTCGTTTACAATGAGCAGTTCTTC

V: TRBV9
D: -
size: -
J: TRBJ1-1
CDR3: CASSATLGTEAFF
DNA: TGTGCCAGCAGCGCCACCCTCGGGACTGAAGCTTTCTTT

V: TRBV5-1
D: -
size: -
J: TRBJ2-3
CDR3: CASSLEAGTDTQYF
DNA: TGCGCCAGCAGCTTGGAGGCCGGCACAGATACGCAGTATTTT

V: TRBV5-4
D: TRBD2
size: -
J: TRBJ2-7
CDR3: CASSFDGGNDEQYF
DNA: TGTGCCAGCAGCTTCGACGGGGGGAACGACGAGCAGTACTTC

V: TRBV10-3
D: TRBD1
size: -
J: TRBJ1-2
CDR3: CAISEGQGSGYTF
DNA: TGTGCCATCAGTGAGGGACAGGGGTCTGGCTACACCTTC

V: TRBV29-1
D: TRBD1
size: -
J: TRBJ2-7
CDR3: CSVEGGQGGTYEQYF
DNA: TGCAGCGTTGAAGGGGGACAGGGTGGGACCTACGAGCAGTACTTC

V: TRBV19
D: -
size: -
J: TRBJ2-5
CDR3: CASSISGGGRETQYF
DNA: TGTGCCAGTAGTATCAGTGGGGGCGGCAGGGAGACCCAGTACTTC

V: TRBV5-1
D: TRBD2
size: -
J: TRBJ2-5
CDR3: CASSFGGVEETQYF
DNA: TGCGCCAGCAGCTTCGGGGGGGTCGAAGAGACCCAGTACTTC

V: TRBV10-3
D: -
size: -
J: TRBJ2-5
CDR3: CAISVGIGGQETQYF
DNA: TGTGCCATCAGTGTAGGGATAGGGGGCCAAGAGACCCAGTACTTC

V: TRBV15
D: TRBD2
size: -
J: TRBJ2-1
CDR3: CATSASGGGYNEQFF
DNA: TGTGCCACCAGTGCTAGCGGGGGCGGTTACAATGAGCAGTTCTTC

V: TRBV7-9
D: -
size: -
J: TRBJ1-1
CDR3: CASSSFSGDTEAFF
DNA: TGTGCCAGCAGCTCATTCAGCGGGGACACTGAAGCTTTCTTT

V: TRBV18
D: -
size: -
J: TRBJ1-1
CDR3: CASSPPGNTEAFF
DNA: TGTGCCAGCTCACCACCTGGGAACACTGAAGCTTTCTTT

V: TRBV10-1
D: -
size: -
J: TRBJ2-5
CDR3: CASSAGRGYQETQYF
DNA: TGCGCCAGCAGTGCCGGACGGGGATACCAAGAGACCCAGTACTTC

V: TRBV28
D: -
size: once
J: TRBJ1-4
CDR3: CASSTPTGGKLFF
DNA: TGTGCCAGCAGTACACCTACTGGGGGGAAACTGTTTTTT

V: TRBV29-1
D: TRBD2
size: -
J: TRBJ2-1
CDR3: CSVERTSGGPYYNEQFF
DNA: TGCAGCGTGGAAAGGACTAGCGGGGGACCCTATTACAATGAGCAGTTCTTC

V: TRBV5-5
D: TRBD2
size: -
J: TRBJ2-1
CDR3: CASSLARGTFNEQFF
DNA: TGTGCCAGCAGCTTGGCGCGGGGGACCTTCAATGAGCAGTTCTTC

V: TRBV6-1
D: -
size: -
J: TRBJ1-1
CDR3: CASSVGVGGAPEAFF
DNA: TGTGCCAGCAGTGTAGGTGTAGGAGGGGCTCCTGAAGCTTTCTTT

V: TRBV7-6
D: -
size: once
J: TRBJ2-6
CDR3: CASSPDNSGANVLTF
DNA: TGTGCCAGCAGCCCGGACAACTCTGGGGCCAACGTCCTGACTTTC

V: TRBV2
D: TRBD1
size: -
J: TRBJ1-5
CDR3: CASSGTGNQPQHF
DNA: TGTGCCAGCAGTGGGACAGGGAATCAGCCCCAGCATTTT

V: TRBV7-2
D: -
size: -
J: TRBJ1-1
CDR3: CASSLYTTRAFF
DNA: TGTGCCAGCAGCTTATATACCACGCGAGCTTTCTTT

V: TRBV6-5
D: -
size: -
J: TRBJ2-7
CDR3: CATLGGHEQYF
DNA: TGTGCCACACTGGGGGGGCATGAGCAGTACTTC

V: TRBV6-6
D: -
size: -
J: TRBJ2-5
CDR3: CASSYSNFQETQYF
DNA: TGTGCCAGCAGTTACTCGAACTTCCAAGAGACCCAGTACTTC

V: TRBV9
D: TRBD1
size: -
J: TRBJ1-4
CDR3: CASSIDRGHEKLFF
DNA: TGTGCCAGCAGCATTGACAGGGGCCATGAAAAACTGTTTTTT

V: TRBV29-1
D: TRBD2
size: -
J: TRBJ2-5
CDR3: CSVRGGAQETQYF
DNA: TGCAGCGTTCGCGGGGGGGCCCAGGAGACCCAGTACTTC

V: TRBV15
D: -
size: -
J: TRBJ2-2
CDR3: CATSRDRVSDGELFF
DNA: TGTGCCACCAGCAGAGACAGGGTGTCGGACGGGGAGCTGTTTTTT

V: TRBV28
D: TRBD1
size: few
J: TRBJ1-2
CDR3: CASSPTGTVNGYTF
DNA: TGTGCCAGCAGTCCGACCGGGACAGTAAATGGCTACACCTTC

V: TRBV11-2
D: -
size: -
J: TRBJ2-5
CDR3: CASSQTSQETQYF
DNA: TGTGCCAGCAGCCAAACTAGCCAAGAGACCCAGTACTTC

V: TRBV19
D: -
size: -
J: TRBJ1-2
CDR3: CASSTGPAYGYTF
DNA: TGTGCCAGTAGCACAGGGCCCGCGTATGGCTACACCTTC

V: TRBV27
D: -
size: medium-sized
J: TRBJ1-1
CDR3: CASSFTAASEAFF
DNA: TGTGCCAGCAGTTTTACTGCGGCGTCAGAAGCTTTCTTT

V: TRBV14
D: TRBD1
size: -
J: TRBJ2-5
CDR3: CASSRDRGQETQYF
DNA: TGTGCCAGCAGCCGGGACAGGGGGCAAGAGACCCAGTACTTC

V: TRBV15
D: -
size: -
J: TRBJ2-3
CDR3: CATSREGGGFGQYF
DNA: TGTGCCACCAGCAGAGAGGGAGGGGGCTTTGGGCAGTATTTT

V: TRBV7-2
D: TRBD2
size: -
J: TRBJ2-2
CDR3: CASSLGLAGGNTGELFF
DNA: TGTGCCAGCAGCTTAGGACTAGCGGGGGGGAACACCGGGGAGCTGTTTTTT

V: TRBV5-5
D: TRBD1
size: -
J: TRBJ1-2
CDR3: CASRYSGLGQANYGYTF
DNA: TGTGCCAGCAGGTATTCGGGATTAGGACAGGCTAACTATGGCTACACCTTC